These T cell receptor beta chains were read from a single sample in a study of control samples from healthy donors and cancer patients. Assay used: immunoSEQ multiplex PCR; TCRdb lists only in-frame clones, some missing. The sample includes about 96,000 clones, about 92% of them seen just once. Sequencing used blood. The receptor set was obtained from a man aged 18 to 30 in good health. Each CDR3 is given with its conserved first and last residue.

TRBV4-1	TRBJ1-5	CASRETGGRNQPQHF
TRBV5-4	TRBJ1-4	CASSVGQGIRRSEKLFF
TRBV10-3	TRBJ1-1	CAISPGLGGTEAFF
TRBV21-1	TRBJ1-3	CASSFKGPTGNTIYF
TRBV9	TRBJ2-1	CASSVVSGDRGNEQFF
TRBV7-9	TRBJ1-2	CASSPPPVEAKGYTF
TRBV18	TRBJ1-4	CASSPGHKNNEKLFF
TRBV11-1	TRBJ2-7	CASSRGQGYYEQYF
TRBV7-8	TRBJ2-5	CASLPALGETQYF
TRBV6-2/TRBV6-3	TRBJ1-1	CASSDPGNTEAFF
TRBV15	TRBJ2-1	CATSRVRTHYNEQFF
TRBV5-1	TRBJ1-6	CASSSRDRGLRSPLHF
TRBV7-2	TRBJ1-2	CASSLGQGAEGYTF
TRBV4-3	TRBJ2-7	CASSPGRGSYEQYF
TRBV7-8	TRBJ2-7	CASSDQYEQYF
TRBV10-3	TRBJ1-1	CAISPTPITEAFF
TRBV11-2	TRBJ2-1	CASSASRGTLLNEQFF
TRBV5-5	TRBJ1-2	CASSQQGRSYGYTF
TRBV7-3	TRBJ2-1	CASSLTGGSYNEQFF
TRBV13	TRBJ2-2	CASSFPSGRATGELFF
TRBV19	TRBJ1-2	CASIGHRDREYDGYTF
TRBV7-9	TRBJ2-7	CASSQPSGDYEQYF
TRBV13	TRBJ1-4	CASSSTDKGTAEKLFF
TRBV6-6	TRBJ1-1	CASSTDRGRVFGAFF
TRBV4-1	TRBJ2-7	CASSPEVGGAVYEQYF
TRBV6-5	TRBJ1-2	CASREGRGQAYGYTF
TRBV16	TRBJ1-5	CASSQNPEQPQHF
TRBV5-4	TRBJ2-7	CASSGGLYEQYF
TRBV5-5	TRBJ2-2	CASSSDRMNTGELFF
TRBV6-6	TRBJ1-6	CASSPRGPTGSPLHF
TRBV5-4	TRBJ2-1	CASSPPPGLSSYNEQFF
TRBV9	TRBJ1-2	CASSAGLTDYGYTF
TRBV6-2/TRBV6-3	TRBJ1-2	CASSYQTGILNYGYTF
TRBV5-4	TRBJ2-1	CASSPGGGGPMDEQFF
TRBV7-3	TRBJ1-1	CASSSYKNTEAFF
TRBV7-2	TRBJ2-3	CASSLAGVVDTQYF
TRBV4-1	TRBJ1-2	CASSQELYRANYGYTF
TRBV7-9	TRBJ2-4	CASSPDRLDIQYF
TRBV27	TRBJ1-1	CASSLRQSTEAFF
TRBV3-1/TRBV3-2	TRBJ2-3	CASSNRSTDTQYF
TRBV5-4	TRBJ1-2	CASKFGREGVNRGYTF
TRBV24-1	TRBJ2-2	CATSDLGQGADGELFF
TRBV18	TRBJ2-1	CASSWGRNSYNEQFF
TRBV12-5	TRBJ1-1	CASGLDGQPTGDRAFF
TRBV7-2	TRBJ2-7	CASSLVDEQYF
TRBV5-1	TRBJ1-1	CASSLHRQGMNTEAFF
TRBV11-2	TRBJ2-7	CASSSFGGHEQYF
TRBV10-3	TRBJ1-4	CAISDRGYATNEKLFF
TRBV18	TRBJ1-1	CASSPRVTNMNTEAFF
TRBV19	TRBJ1-5	CASSKDFQPQHF
TRBV27	TRBJ1-6	CASSLQGVPPVYNSPLHF
TRBV15	TRBJ2-1	CATSRDSRQFF